One sample yielded the 29 T cell receptor beta chains listed below, sequenced in a study of T cell changes during pregnancy in multiple sclerosis (dated by TCRdb to about 2019). The method behind the library was the immunoSEQ multiplex PCR assay. As stored in TCRdb, this immuneACCESS dataset retains in-frame rearrangements with V and J assigned. A fraction of the clones does not appear; measured against another copy, unresolved V genes explain less than half of the discrepancy, and the remainder lacks a known reason. This sample holds 70,000 or so clones; about 89% were observed only once. The ten largest clones represent about 0.45% of the sample. The source material was CD4+ T cells from peripheral blood mononuclear cells, sampled before pregnancy. Every receptor here comes from a female donor with multiple sclerosis, enrolled in a pregnancy study.

This chain links TRBV5-5 with TRBJ1-1, with D possibly matching TRBD1 (6 bases). V shed 0 bases and J shed 3 bases, with 15 bases lying between them. Germline CDR1 reads SGHKS; CDR2 reads YYEKEE (reference sequence). The CDR3 contains 16 residues. The CDR3 reads CASSLGGGALDTEAFF. CDR3 DNA: TGTGCCAGCAGCTTGGGCGGGGGCGCTCTGGACACTGAAGCTTTCTTT.

The sample holds one count of this clone. The chain couples TRBV5-4 to TRBJ1-3; 8 bases align to TRBD1. After removal of 2 bases from V and 2 bases from J, the junction contained 6 bases not matched to a gene. Germline-derived CDR1 and CDR2 are SGHNT and YYREEE (reference sequence). The CDR3 is 16 residues long. This CDR3 reads CASSFDRGLAGNTIYF. CDR3 nucleotide sequence: TGTGCCAGCAGCTTCGACAGGGGTTTGGCTGGAAACACCATATATTTT. The entire variable domain, with the rest obtained from reference TRBV5-4 and TRBJ1-3, is as follows: ETGVTQSPTHLIKTRGQQVTLRCSSQSGHNTVSWYQQALGQGPQFIFQYYREEENGRGNFPPRFSGLQFPNYSSELNVNALELDDSALYLCASSFDRGLAGNTIYFGEGSWLTVV.

Written as DNA, the CDR3 is TGTGCCAGCAGCCCCGCTTTTAGCGGGGGGACTAGCACAGATACGCAGTATTTT. As protein: CASSPAFSGGTSTDTQYF. The rearrangement links TRBV5-5 to TRBJ2-3; 10 nucleotides match TRBD2. CDR1 is SGHKS, CDR2 YYEKEE, per germline (reference sequence). With V trimmed by 4 bases and J by 0 bases, 11 bases remained unmatched. There are 18 residues in the CDR3.

This rearrangement joins TRBV29-1 to TRBJ1-3, with TRBD1 identical over 11 bases. V was clipped by 3 bases and J by 2 bases; unmatched bases: 3. The CDR3 spans 15 residues. Germline CDR1 is SQVTM and CDR2 is ANQGSEA. Here the CDR3 reads CSVDPGQGAGNTIYF. The CDR3 region has the DNA TGCAGCGTTGACCCGGGACAGGGGGCTGGAAACACCATATATTTT.

This clone was recorded once. The chain is built from TRBV7-3 and TRBJ2-3; D gene unclear. The germline CDR1 and CDR2 sequences are SGHTA and FQGTGA. The CDR3 contains 14 residues. V was trimmed by 3 bases and J by 6 bases, leaving 13 bases between them. The CDR3 DNA reads as TGTGCCAGCAGCTTTCGGTGTGTGGTGGATACGCAGTATTTT. This codes for CASSFRCVVDTQYF.

The table lists this clone with a count of one. The chain recombines TRBV13 with TRBJ1-6, with 9 bases matching TRBD1. The CDR3 extends over 17 amino acids. V gave up 1 base and J gave up 10 bases; unmatched junction bases: 11. Germline V lookup: CDR1 PRHDT, CDR2 FYEKMQ (reference sequence). CDR3: CASSLDRGQGTRSPLHF. CDR3 in DNA: TGTGCCAGCAGCTTAGACCGGGGACAGGGAACCCGGTCACCCCTCCACTTT.

This chain uses TRBV11-2 with TRBJ2-5, with TRBD2 identical over 12 bases. The CDR3 runs 18 residues. The J segment lost 5 bases and the V segment lost 0 bases, leaving 10 bases of the junction unmatched. CDR1 SGHAT and CDR2 FQNNGV come from the germline V gene. CDR3 amino acids: CASSLDGVRTSGKETQYF. The CDR3 DNA follows: TGTGCCAGCAGCTTAGATGGAGTAAGGACTAGCGGGAAGGAGACCCAGTACTTC.

V gene TRBV5-1 combines with J gene TRBJ1-1; D gene ambiguous. Germline CDR1 and CDR2: SGHRS and YFSETQ. The V and J ends lost 2 bases and 5 bases respectively, with 13 bases between them. The CDR3 is 14 residues long. CDR3 sequence: CASSFGDVSTEAFF. CDR3 DNA: TGCGCCAGCAGCTTCGGAGATGTTAGTACTGAAGCTTTCTTT.

The sample holds a few counts of this clone. V usage is TRBV13 and J usage is TRBJ1-1, with D unresolved. Germline V gives CDR1 PRHDT, CDR2 FYEKMQ (reference sequence). The V end lost 3 bases, the J end lost 5 bases, and 10 bases lay between the germline ends. The CDR3 runs to 13 residues. Here the CDR3 DNA reads TGTGCCAGCAGCTTCCGGGGTAAAACTGAAGCTTTCTTT. As protein: CASSFRGKTEAFF.

The chain is built from TRBV5-4 and TRBJ1-1; D gene ambiguous. This CDR3 contains 13 residues. Germline V lookup: CDR1 SGHNT, CDR2 YYREEE (reference sequence). V lost 2 bases, J lost 1 base, and 6 bases lay in between. The CDR3 loop reads CASSFPGNTEAFF. The CDR3 nucleotides read TGTGCCAGCAGCTTCCCGGGGAACACTGAAGCTTTCTTT.

This chain links TRBV7-2 with TRBJ2-6; D not certain. The CDR3 extends over 17 amino acids. The germline V and J ends were trimmed by 5 bases and 0 bases, with 14 bases remaining between them. Germline V gives CDR1 SGHTA, CDR2 FQGNSA. The CDR3 DNA reads TGTGCCAGCAGCCTTATCCCACGGGTCTCTGGGGCCAACGTCCTGACTTTC. Protein: CASSLIPRVSGANVLTF.

The gene calls are TRBV30 and TRBJ2-3; 9 nucleotides line up with TRBD2. CDR3 size: 15 residues. With V trimmed by 4 bases and J by 4 bases, 9 bases remained unmatched. Germline CDR1 reads GTSNPN; CDR2 reads SVGIG (reference sequence). CDR3 bases: TGTGCCTGGAAGGAGGCGGGGGGGTGGTCAGATACGCAGTATTTT. It yields the protein CAWKEAGGWSDTQYF.

The genes are TRBV7-9 and TRBJ1-2; the D gene is possibly TRBD1 (6 bases). V lost 3 bases to trimming and J lost 1 base, with 18 bases between them. Germline CDR1 and CDR2: SEHNR and FQNEAQ (reference sequence). CDR3 length: 17 residues. This chain's CDR3 is CASSFYLDSRVNYGYTF. The CDR3 coding sequence is TGTGCCAGCAGCTTCTACCTGGACAGCCGAGTTAACTATGGCTACACCTTC. Complete variable domain (other parts from reference TRBV7-9 and TRBJ1-2): DTGVSQNPRHKITKRGQNVTFRCDPISEHNRLYWYRQTLGQGPEFLTYFQNEAQLEKSRLLSDRFSAERPKGSFSTLEIQRTEQGDSAMYLCASSFYLDSRVNYGYTFGSGTRLTVV.

The rearrangement joins TRBV28 to TRBJ1-2, with D perhaps TRBD1 (5 bases). Germline CDR1 MDHEN, CDR2 SYDVKM. CDR3 size: 14 residues. Trimming took off 3 bases at V and 11 bases at J, with 19 bases between the two ends. CDR3 in amino acids: CASSFANQGGRYTF. CDR3 nucleotide sequence: TGTGCCAGCAGTTTCGCAAATCAGGGAGGTAGATACACCTTC.

The rearrangement uses TRBV11-2 and TRBJ1-4; 7 bases agree with TRBD1. V gave up 4 bases and J gave up 0 bases; unmatched junction bases: 14. Germline V gene sequence: CDR1 SGHAT, CDR2 FQNNGV. This CDR3 spans 19 amino acids. The CDR3 sequence: CASSSFPGTDFATNEKLFF. CDR3 sequence (DNA): TGTGCCAGCAGCTCCTTCCCCGGGACAGACTTTGCAACTAATGAAAAACTGTTTTTT.

This sequence joins TRBV19 and TRBJ2-6, with D possibly matching TRBD1 (6 bases). The CDR3 runs to 16 residues. The V end was cut by 3 bases, the J end by 0 bases, with 9 bases between. The V gene's germline CDR1 is LNHDA and CDR2 SQIVND (reference sequence). Written as DNA, the CDR3 is TGTGCCAGTAGTATTAGAGGGGGCTCTGGGGCCAACGTCCTGACTTTC. It is translated as CASSIRGGSGANVLTF. Full variable domain (rest looked up from reference TRBV19 and TRBJ2-6): DGGITQSPKYLFRKEGQNVTLSCEQNLNHDAMYWYRQDPGQGLRLIYYSQIVNDFQKGDIAEGYSVSREKKESFPLTVTSAQKNPTAFYLCASSIRGGSGANVLTFGAGSRLTVL.

In its sample, this clone was seen many times. The chain carries TRBV9 and TRBJ2-3; 13 bases are a match to TRBD2. Germline CDR1 reads SGDLS; CDR2 reads YYNGEE. The CDR3 consists of 15 residues. J lost 5 bases, V lost 3 bases, and 3 bases had no gene match. In DNA, the CDR3 is TGTGCCAGCAGCGAACTAGCGGGAGGGATAGATACGCAGTATTTT. Amino acid sequence: CASSELAGGIDTQYF.

The sample holds a few counts of this clone. V and J are TRBV9 and TRBJ1-6; D gene unclear. V was clipped by 1 base and J by 7 bases, with 6 bases between them. The CDR3 totals 13 residues. Germline V gene sequence: CDR1 SGDLS, CDR2 YYNGEE. The CDR3 nucleotides are TGTGCCAGCAGCGTAAACATAAATTCACCCCTCCACTTT. This encodes CASSVNINSPLHF. The full variable domain, in which reference TRBV9 and TRBJ1-6 provide the parts outside the CDR3, is DSGVTQTPKHLITATGQRVTLRCSPRSGDLSVYWYQQSLDQGLQFLIQYYNGEERAKGNILERFSAQQFPDLHSELNLSSLELGDSALYFCASSVNINSPLHFGNGTRLTVT.

The chain combines TRBV11-2 with TRBJ2-7; tentative D call: TRBD2 (5 bases). The CDR3 is 14 amino acids. V was pared by 4 bases and J by 0 bases, with 10 bases between. From germline, CDR1 is SGHAT and CDR2 FQNNGV. CDR3 loop: CASSSTTSSYEQYF. CDR3 DNA sequence: TGTGCCAGCAGCTCGACTACCTCCTCCTACGAGCAGTACTTC.

V gene TRBV9 combines with J gene TRBJ2-7; perhaps TRBD2 as D (5 bases). This CDR3 region has 14 residues. CDR1 is SGDLS, CDR2 YYNGEE, per germline. The V and J ends lost 4 bases and 2 bases respectively, with 13 bases between them. CDR3 DNA: TGTGCCAGCAGCAGAGGGAGCGTGGCCTACGAGCAGTACTTC. Its translation is CASSRGSVAYEQYF.

This clone was counted once. The chain employs TRBV19 and TRBJ1-5; D not certain. This CDR3 has 14 amino acids. CDR1 is LNHDA and CDR2 is SQIVND in the germline V gene (reference sequence). Trimming stripped 4 bases from V and 3 bases from J, with 10 bases between. The CDR3 spells CASSNLLTNQPQHF. CDR3 bases: TGTGCCAGTAGTAATCTGCTAACCAATCAGCCCCAGCATTTT.

The rearrangement uses TRBV6-6 and TRBJ2-4; D not resolved. V gave up 3 bases and J gave up 6 bases, with 9 bases separating them. Germline V gene sequence: CDR1 MNHNY, CDR2 SVGAGI (reference sequence). The CDR3 extends over 13 amino acids. DNA for the CDR3: TGTGCCAGCAGTTATCTCCCTTTAAACATTCAGTACTTC. Translation: CASSYLPLNIQYF.

This sequence joins TRBV5-1 and TRBJ2-3; 7 bases fit TRBD2. The CDR3 runs 16 residues. In germline, CDR1 is SGHRS, CDR2 YFSETQ. Trimming at V came to 4 bases and at J to 4 bases, leaving 12 bases not matched to a gene. The CDR3 bases are TGCGCCAGCAGCAAGCTCCCGGCGGGGGTCCCAGATACGCAGTATTTT. Translated, it gives CASSKLPAGVPDTQYF.

This chain joins TRBV10-3 and TRBJ2-2; D uncertain. Trimming stripped 6 bases from V and 0 bases from J, with 8 bases between. Germline CDR1 reads ENHRY; CDR2 reads SYGVKD. The CDR3 totals 14 residues. CDR3 protein: CAIRATANTGELFF. The CDR3 nucleotides read TGTGCCATCAGAGCCACGGCGAACACCGGGGAGCTGTTTTTT.

The chain employs TRBV27 and TRBJ1-1; D gene ambiguous. Germline CDR1 is MNHEY and CDR2 is SMNVEV (reference sequence). Trimming left V 2 bases short and J 0 bases short, with 10 bases between. The CDR3 is 15 residues long. CDR3 sequence reads: CASSLGGGLNTEAFF. The CDR3, as DNA: TGTGCCAGCAGTTTAGGCGGCGGGTTGAACACTGAAGCTTTCTTT.

The CDR3 loop is CASSLKRGGGPNEQFF. The CDR3 coding sequence is TGTGCCAGCAGCCTCAAACGAGGCGGGGGTCCAAATGAGCAGTTCTTC. The chain couples TRBV5-6 to TRBJ2-1, with 7 bases that match TRBD2. The V segment lost 4 bases and the J segment 7 bases; nucleotides outside the gene matches: 14. Germline V gene data show CDR1 as SGHDT and CDR2 as YYEEEE. The CDR3 runs 16 residues. The full variable domain, completed using reference TRBV5-6 and TRBJ2-1, is DAGVTQSPTHLIKTRGQQVTLRCSPKSGHDTVSWYQQALGQGPQFIFQYYEEEERQRGNFPDRFSGHQFPNYSSELNVNALLLGDSALYLCASSLKRGGGPNEQFFGPGTRLTVL.

V gene TRBV20-1 combines with J gene TRBJ2-3, with no clear D. The CDR3 spans 11 residues. Trimming stripped 5 bases from V and 4 bases from J, with 7 bases between. The germline V gene has CDR1 DFQATT and CDR2 SNEGSKA (reference sequence). CDR3 in amino acids: CSALRSDTQYF. The CDR3 DNA is TGCAGTGCTCTCCGTTCAGATACGCAGTATTTT.

The V call is TRBV30, the J call TRBJ2-1; the match to TRBD2 covers 12 bases. The CDR3 totals 20 residues. Germline V gene data show CDR1 as GTSNPN and CDR2 as SVGIG (reference sequence). J gave up 3 bases and V 7 bases, and 22 bases lay outside the gene matches. The CDR3 region has the DNA TGTGCCTCCGGACAAATATCGGGACTAGCGGGTGGGTGGATCTACAATGAGCAGTTCTTC. Translation gives CASGQISGLAGGWIYNEQFF.

The chain is built from TRBV4-3 and TRBJ1-2, with TRBD1 as a possible D gene (6 bases). Germline V gives CDR1 LGHNA, CDR2 YSLEER. V lost 0 bases and J 1 base, leaving 9 bases between the germline ends. The CDR3 spans 15 residues. Written as DNA, the CDR3 is TGCGCCAGCAGCCAAGATAACAGGGATAACTATGGCTACACCTTC. Protein sequence: CASSQDNRDNYGYTF.